The clone carrying this T cell receptor beta chain was seen at least ten times. Germline V gene lookup returns CDR1 KGHSH and CDR2 LQKENI. With 2 bases removed from V and 5 bases from J, the gap between germline ends came to 7 bases. CDR3 length: 13 residues. TCRdb redid the calling of the RT-PCR reads with MiXCR, one entry per CDR3 protein. The table lists around 570,000 distinct CDR3 sequences, 7.6% of them singletons. This record comes from a study of response to subunit inactivated influenza vaccine. V and J are TRBV18 and TRBJ2-1; D ambiguous. This sequence originates from a man in his fifties or sixties who received an inactivated influenza vaccine. The source material was PBMCs from blood, sampled less than 25 months after vaccination. This CDR3 is CASSPARDNEQFF. CDR3 DNA sequence: TGTGCCAGCTCACCAGCGCGCGACAATGAGCAGTTCTTC.